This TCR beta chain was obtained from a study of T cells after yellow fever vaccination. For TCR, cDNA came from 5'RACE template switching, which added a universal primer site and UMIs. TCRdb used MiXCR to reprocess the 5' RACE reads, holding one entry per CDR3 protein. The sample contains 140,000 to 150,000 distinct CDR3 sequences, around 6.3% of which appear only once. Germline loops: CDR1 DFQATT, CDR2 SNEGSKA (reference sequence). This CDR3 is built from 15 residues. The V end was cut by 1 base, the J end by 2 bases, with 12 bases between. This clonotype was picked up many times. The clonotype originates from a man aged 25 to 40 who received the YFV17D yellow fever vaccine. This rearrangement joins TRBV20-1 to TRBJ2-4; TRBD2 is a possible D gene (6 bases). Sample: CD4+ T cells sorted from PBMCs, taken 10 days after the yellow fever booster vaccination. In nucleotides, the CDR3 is TGCAGTGCTAGAGCGGGAGAAGGGCCCAAAAACATTCAGTACTTC. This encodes CSARAGEGPKNIQYF.